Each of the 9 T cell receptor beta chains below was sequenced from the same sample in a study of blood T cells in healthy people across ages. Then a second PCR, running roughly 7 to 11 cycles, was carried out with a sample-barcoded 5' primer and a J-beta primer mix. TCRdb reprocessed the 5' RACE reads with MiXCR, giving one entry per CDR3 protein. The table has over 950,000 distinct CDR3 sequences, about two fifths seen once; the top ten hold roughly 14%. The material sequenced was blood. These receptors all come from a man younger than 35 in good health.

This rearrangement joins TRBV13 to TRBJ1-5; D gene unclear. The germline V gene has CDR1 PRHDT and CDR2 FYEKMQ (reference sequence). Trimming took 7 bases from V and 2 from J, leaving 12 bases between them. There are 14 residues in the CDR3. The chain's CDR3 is CASNLGSGNQPQHF. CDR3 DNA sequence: TGTGCCAGCAACTTGGGATCCGGCAATCAGCCCCAGCATTTT.

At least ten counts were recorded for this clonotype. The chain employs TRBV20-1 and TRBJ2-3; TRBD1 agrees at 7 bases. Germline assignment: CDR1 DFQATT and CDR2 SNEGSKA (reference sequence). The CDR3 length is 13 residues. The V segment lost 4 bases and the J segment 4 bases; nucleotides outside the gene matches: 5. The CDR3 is CSATGQVSDTQYF. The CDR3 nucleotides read TGCAGTGCTACAGGACAGGTGTCAGATACGCAGTATTTT.

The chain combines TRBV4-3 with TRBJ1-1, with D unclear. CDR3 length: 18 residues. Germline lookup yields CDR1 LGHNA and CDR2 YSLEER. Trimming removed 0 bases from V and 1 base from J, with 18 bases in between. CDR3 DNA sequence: TGCGCCAGCAGCCAAGAGTTTTATCCGGCAATCACGAACACTGAAGCTTTCTTT. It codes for CASSQEFYPAITNTEAFF.

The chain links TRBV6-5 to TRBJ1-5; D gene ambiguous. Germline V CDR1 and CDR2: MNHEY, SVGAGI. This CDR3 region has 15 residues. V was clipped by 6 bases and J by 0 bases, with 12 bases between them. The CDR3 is CASRTSRYSNQPQHF. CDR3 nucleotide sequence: TGTGCCAGCAGGACTTCCCGATATAGCAATCAGCCCCAGCATTTT.

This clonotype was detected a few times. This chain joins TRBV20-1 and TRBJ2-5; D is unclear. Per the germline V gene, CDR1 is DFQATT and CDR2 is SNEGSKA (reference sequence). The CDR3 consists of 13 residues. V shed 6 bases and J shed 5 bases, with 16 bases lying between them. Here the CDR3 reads CSADRTPGETQYF. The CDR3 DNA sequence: TGCAGTGCCGATAGGACCCCCGGCGAGACCCAGTACTTC.

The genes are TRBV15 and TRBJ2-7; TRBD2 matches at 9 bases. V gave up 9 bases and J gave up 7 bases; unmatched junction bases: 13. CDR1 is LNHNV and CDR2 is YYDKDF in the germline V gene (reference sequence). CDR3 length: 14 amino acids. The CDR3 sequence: CATEPGLAPGEQYF. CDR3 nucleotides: TGTGCCACTGAACCGGGACTAGCCCCTGGTGAGCAGTACTTC.

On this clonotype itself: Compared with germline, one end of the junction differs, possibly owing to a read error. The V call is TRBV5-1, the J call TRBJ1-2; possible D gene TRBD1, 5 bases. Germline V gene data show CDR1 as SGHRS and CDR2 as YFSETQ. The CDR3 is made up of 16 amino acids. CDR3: CASSLDPQGDLYGCTF. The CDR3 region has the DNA TGCGCCAGCAGCTTGGATCCCCAGGGAGACCTTTATGGCTGCACCTTC.

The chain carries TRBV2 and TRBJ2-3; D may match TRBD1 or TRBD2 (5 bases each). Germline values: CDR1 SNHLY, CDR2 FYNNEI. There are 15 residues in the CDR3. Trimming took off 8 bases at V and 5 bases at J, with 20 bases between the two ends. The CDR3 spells CASDGDGGAEDTQYF. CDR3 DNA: TGTGCCAGCGACGGGGACGGCGGAGCTGAAGATACGCAGTATTTT.

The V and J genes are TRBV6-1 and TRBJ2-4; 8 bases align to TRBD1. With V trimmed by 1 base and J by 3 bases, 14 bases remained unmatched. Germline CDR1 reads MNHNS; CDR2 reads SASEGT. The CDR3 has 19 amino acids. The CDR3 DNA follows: TGTGCCAGCAGTGAAGTGGGACAGGTTTGGGGAAGCGGCAAAAACATTCAGTACTTC. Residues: CASSEVGQVWGSGKNIQYF.